The clone carrying this TCR beta chain is a singleton in its sample. As yet, its antigen is unknown. TCRdb's copy holds only in-frame clones and misses some; the assay was immunoSEQ multiplex PCR. The sample lists under 10,000 clones, about two thirds seen once, with about 24% in the top ten. The sample originates from a study of CD4+ T cells in melanoma. Study results and limitations: Diverse differentiation states were reported for melanoma neoantigen-specific CD4+ T cells.

The CDR3 runs 13 residues. The germline V gene encodes CDR1 ENHRY and CDR2 SYGVKD. The V end lost 5 bases, the J end lost 11 bases, and 19 bases lay between the germline ends. The chain has TRBV10-3 and TRBJ2-7, with no clear D. What was sequenced was tumor tissue. The source of this sequence is a human donor with melanoma. The CDR3 DNA is TGTGCCATCAGTAACGCGCAGGCGCTTGGGGAGTACTTC. It encodes CAISNAQALGEYF.